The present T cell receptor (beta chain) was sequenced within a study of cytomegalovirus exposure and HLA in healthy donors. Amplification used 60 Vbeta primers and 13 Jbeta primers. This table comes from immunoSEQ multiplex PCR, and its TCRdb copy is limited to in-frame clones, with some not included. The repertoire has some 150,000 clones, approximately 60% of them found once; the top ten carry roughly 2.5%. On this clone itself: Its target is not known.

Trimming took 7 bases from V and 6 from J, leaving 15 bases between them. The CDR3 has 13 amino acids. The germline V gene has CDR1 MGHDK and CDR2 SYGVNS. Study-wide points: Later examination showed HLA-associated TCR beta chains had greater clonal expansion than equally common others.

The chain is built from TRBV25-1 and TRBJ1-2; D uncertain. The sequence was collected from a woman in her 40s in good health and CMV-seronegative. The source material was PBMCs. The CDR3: CASTMGRGNGYTF. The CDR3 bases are TGTGCCAGCACCATGGGTCGAGGAAATGGCTACACCTTC.